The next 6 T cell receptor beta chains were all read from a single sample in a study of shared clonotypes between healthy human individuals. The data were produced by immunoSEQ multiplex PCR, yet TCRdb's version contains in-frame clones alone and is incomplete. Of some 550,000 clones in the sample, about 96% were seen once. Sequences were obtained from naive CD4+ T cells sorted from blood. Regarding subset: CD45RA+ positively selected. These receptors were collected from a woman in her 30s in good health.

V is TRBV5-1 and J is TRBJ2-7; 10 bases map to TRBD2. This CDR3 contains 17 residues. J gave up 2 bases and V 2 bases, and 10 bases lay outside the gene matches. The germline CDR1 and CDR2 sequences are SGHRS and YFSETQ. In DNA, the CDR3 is TGCGCCAGCAGCTTCTGGACAGGACTAGCGGATCCCTACGAGCAGTACTTC. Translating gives CASSFWTGLADPYEQYF.

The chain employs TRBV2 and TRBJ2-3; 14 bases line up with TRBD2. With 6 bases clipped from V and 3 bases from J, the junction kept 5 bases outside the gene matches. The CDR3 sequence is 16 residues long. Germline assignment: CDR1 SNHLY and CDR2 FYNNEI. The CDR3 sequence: CASRSGLAGGTDTQYF. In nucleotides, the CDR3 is TGTGCCAGCAGAAGCGGACTAGCGGGAGGTACAGATACGCAGTATTTT.

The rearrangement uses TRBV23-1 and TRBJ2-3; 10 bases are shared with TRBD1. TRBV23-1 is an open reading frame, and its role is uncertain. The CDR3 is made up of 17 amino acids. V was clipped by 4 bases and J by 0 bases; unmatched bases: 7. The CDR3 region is CASSPIGQGGSTDTQYF. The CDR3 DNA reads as TGCGCCAGCAGTCCAATAGGACAGGGGGGTAGCACAGATACGCAGTATTTT.

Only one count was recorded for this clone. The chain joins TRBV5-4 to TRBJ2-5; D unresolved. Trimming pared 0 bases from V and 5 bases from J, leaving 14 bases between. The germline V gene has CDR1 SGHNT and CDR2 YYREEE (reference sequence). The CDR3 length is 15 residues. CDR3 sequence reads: CASSLGPFPVETQYF. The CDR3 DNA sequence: TGTGCCAGCAGCTTGGGGCCCTTCCCCGTTGAGACCCAGTACTTC.

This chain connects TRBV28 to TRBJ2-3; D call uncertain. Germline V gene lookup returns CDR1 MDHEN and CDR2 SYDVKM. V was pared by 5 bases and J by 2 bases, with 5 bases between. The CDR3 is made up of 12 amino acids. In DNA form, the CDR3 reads TGTGCCAGCAGTGGTACCACAGATACGCAGTATTTT. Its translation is CASSGTTDTQYF. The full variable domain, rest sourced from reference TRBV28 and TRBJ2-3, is DVKVTQSSRYLVKRTGEKVFLECVQDMDHENMFWYRQDPGLGLRLIYFSYDVKMKEKGDIPEGYSVSREKKERFSLILESASTNQTSMYLCASSGTTDTQYFGPGTRLTVL.

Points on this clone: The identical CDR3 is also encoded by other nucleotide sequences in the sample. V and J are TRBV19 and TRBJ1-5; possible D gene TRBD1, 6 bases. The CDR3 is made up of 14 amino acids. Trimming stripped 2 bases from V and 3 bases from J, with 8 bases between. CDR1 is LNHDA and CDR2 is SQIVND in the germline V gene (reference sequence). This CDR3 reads CASSIMGANQPQHF. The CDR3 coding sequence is TGTGCCAGTAGTATAATGGGGGCCAATCAGCCCCAGCATTTT. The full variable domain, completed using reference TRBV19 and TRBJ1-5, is DGGITQSPKYLFRKEGQNVTLSCEQNLNHDAMYWYRQDPGQGLRLIYYSQIVNDFQKGDIAEGYSVSREKKESFPLTVTSAQKNPTAFYLCASSIMGANQPQHFGDGTRLSIL.